Below, 21 T cell receptor beta chains from the same sample are listed, as sequenced in a study of T cells after yellow fever vaccination. Via MiXCR, TCRdb re-called the 5' RACE reads, giving one row per CDR3 protein. The sample holds 250,000 to 400,000 distinct CDR3 sequences, roughly 4.3% seen once. The input for sequencing was PBMCs, taken 5 days after the yellow fever booster vaccination. Receptor source: a man between 18 and 35 years old who received the YFV17D yellow fever vaccine.

This sequence joins TRBV6-5 and TRBJ2-6; D not resolved. CDR1 is MNHEY and CDR2 is SVGAGI in the germline V gene. The CDR3 loop spans 16 amino acids. Trimming removed 2 bases at V and 0 bases at J, with 8 bases between. The CDR3 nucleotides read TGTGCCAGCAGTTACGGCTCGCCCTCTGGGGCCAACGTCCTGACTTTC. This encodes CASSYGSPSGANVLTF.

Only a few counts were recorded for this clonotype. The chain has TRBV6-5 and TRBJ1-2; D may be TRBD1 (6 bases). This CDR3 region has 13 residues. Germline V CDR1 and CDR2: MNHEY, SVGAGI. V was pared by 5 bases and J by 4 bases, with 11 bases between. CDR3 loop: CASSGRTAYGYTF. DNA for the CDR3: TGTGCCAGCAGTGGTCGGACAGCCTATGGCTACACCTTC.

This clonotype was counted between two and nine times. The chain uses TRBV7-2 and TRBJ1-1; D unresolved. Trimming removed 8 bases at V and 2 bases at J, with 12 bases between. CDR3 length equals 13 residues. Germline CDR1 and CDR2: SGHTA and FQGNSA. CDR3 in DNA: TGTGCCAGCCATCAGGTGGGAAACACTGAAGCTTTCTTT. This translates into CASHQVGNTEAFF.

The chain links TRBV11-1 to TRBJ1-4; no reliable D call. V was shortened by 3 bases and J by 7 bases, with 9 bases between the two germline ends. This CDR3 is 13 amino acids long. Germline-derived CDR1 and CDR2 are SGHAT and FQDESV (reference sequence). CDR3 residues: CASSFGNSEKLFF. In DNA, the CDR3 is TGTGCCAGCAGCTTTGGGAACAGTGAAAAACTGTTTTTT.

This chain joins TRBV5-1 and TRBJ1-1; 7 bases fit TRBD1. V lost 4 bases, J lost 3 bases, and 6 bases stayed unmatched. This CDR3 has 14 amino acids. Germline V lookup: CDR1 SGHRS, CDR2 YFSETQ. The CDR3 loop reads CASSLTGVDTEAFF. CDR3 in DNA: TGCGCCAGCAGCCTTACAGGGGTGGACACTGAAGCTTTCTTT.

Many counts were recorded for this clonotype. The rearrangement uses TRBV7-9 and TRBJ2-1, with 13 bases lining up with TRBD2. CDR3 length: 20 amino acids. Germline values: CDR1 SEHNR, CDR2 FQNEAQ (reference sequence). V gave up 2 bases and J gave up 4 bases; unmatched junction bases: 14. The CDR3 protein is CASSLRVGTSGERRYNEQFF. CDR3 sequence (DNA): TGTGCCAGCAGCTTAAGGGTCGGGACTAGCGGGGAAAGAAGATACAATGAGCAGTTCTTC.

This clonotype was counted between two and nine times. The chain links TRBV7-2 to TRBJ2-5; tentatively, D is TRBD2 (7 bases). V was cut by 5 bases and J by 7 bases, with 17 bases left in between. The germline gives CDR1 SGHTA, CDR2 FQGNSA. This CDR3 has 14 amino acids. CDR3 DNA sequence: TGTGCCAGCAGCCCCGGGAGGACGACAGGGACCCAGTACTTC. Its translation: CASSPGRTTGTQYF.

This chain uses TRBV7-2 with TRBJ1-1; D is ambiguous. Trimming cost V 3 bases and J 3 bases, with 17 bases left between them. Germline V lookup: CDR1 SGHTA, CDR2 FQGNSA. The CDR3 spans 16 residues. Here the CDR3 reads CASSFSGLKGYTEAFF. The CDR3 coding sequence is TGTGCCAGCAGCTTCTCGGGCCTGAAGGGATACACTGAAGCTTTCTTT.

The rearrangement links TRBV4-1 to TRBJ1-2; 11 nucleotides line up with TRBD1. Germline lookup yields CDR1 MGHRA and CDR2 YSYEKL. V gave up 3 bases and J gave up 2 bases; unmatched junction bases: 5. CDR3 length equals 16 residues. The CDR3 loop reads CASSQARTGGNYGYTF. The CDR3, as DNA: TGCGCCAGCAGCCAGGCGCGGACAGGGGGCAACTATGGCTACACCTTC.

V and J are TRBV9 and TRBJ2-5; 7 positions agree with TRBD2. Trimming cost V 1 base and J 1 base; bases outside gene matches: 4. CDR1 and CDR2 from the germline V gene are SGDLS and YYNGEE. The CDR3 length is 15 residues. CDR3 loop: CASSVRGTTQETQYF. In DNA, the CDR3 is TGTGCCAGCAGCGTACGAGGGACTACCCAAGAGACCCAGTACTTC.

Only a few counts were recorded for this clonotype. J is TRBJ2-1 and V is TRBV7-8; D uncertain. V lost 5 bases to trimming and J lost 4 bases, with 15 bases between them. CDR1 SGHVS and CDR2 FQNEAQ come from the germline V gene. This CDR3 contains 15 residues. This chain's CDR3 is CASSPVSPEYNEQFF. The DNA for the CDR3 is TGTGCCAGCAGCCCAGTCTCCCCAGAATACAATGAGCAGTTCTTC.

The chain is built from TRBV4-1 and TRBJ1-4; D is perhaps TRBD1 (6 bases). From germline, CDR1 is MGHRA and CDR2 YSYEKL. CDR3 length: 20 amino acids. Trimming shortened V by 2 bases and J by 8 bases, and 30 bases separated the two germline ends. The CDR3 here is CASSQRPRDRYGMSAEKLFF. The CDR3 DNA follows: TGCGCCAGCAGCCAACGCCCCCGAGACAGGTACGGGATGTCGGCGGAAAAACTGTTTTTT.

The genes are TRBV20-1 and TRBJ2-7; D possibly corresponds to TRBD1 (6 bases). The CDR3 runs 14 residues. With 6 bases removed from V and 0 bases from J, the gap between germline ends came to 15 bases. Germline V CDR1 and CDR2: DFQATT, SNEGSKA (reference sequence). The CDR3, as DNA: TGCAGTGCACCACACAGGGCTTACTCCTACGAGCAGTACTTC. Translated: CSAPHRAYSYEQYF.

This clonotype was detected many times. This chain links TRBV7-3 with TRBJ1-3, with 9 bases fitting TRBD1. The CDR3 has 14 residues. The V and J ends lost 5 bases and 7 bases, in that order; junction bases with no gene match: 6. Germline V gives CDR1 SGHTA, CDR2 FQGTGA. The CDR3 is CASSQTGTGNTIYF. CDR3 nucleotides: TGTGCCAGCAGCCAAACGGGGACAGGGAACACCATATATTTT.

In this sample, this clonotype turned up many times. The gene calls are TRBV5-1 and TRBJ1-1, with 7 positions matching TRBD1. The CDR3 is 16 residues long. Trimming cost V 3 bases and J 2 bases; bases outside gene matches: 10. Per germline, CDR1 SGHRS and CDR2 YFSETQ. The CDR3 nucleotides are TGCGCCAGCAGCTCTGCCCCGGGACAGATCAACACTGAAGCTTTCTTT. Protein: CASSSAPGQINTEAFF.

This clonotype was recorded at least ten times. V is TRBV5-1 and J is TRBJ1-4, with 7 positions matching TRBD1. The CDR3 runs to 14 residues. V gave up 2 bases and J gave up 4 bases; unmatched junction bases: 2. Germline values: CDR1 SGHRS, CDR2 YFSETQ. The CDR3 region is CASSFGTDNEKLFF. In DNA, the CDR3 is TGCGCCAGCAGCTTCGGGACAGATAATGAAAAACTGTTTTTT.

This clonotype was seen ten or more times. The CDR3 sequence: CASSPREVTEAFF. CDR3 in DNA: TGCGCCAGCAGCCCCCGGGAGGTCACTGAAGCTTTCTTT. V and J are TRBV4-1 and TRBJ1-1, with D uncertain. Trimming took off 4 bases at V and 4 bases at J, with 10 bases between the two ends. This CDR3 spans 13 amino acids. CDR1 is MGHRA, CDR2 YSYEKL, per germline.

This clonotype was observed many times. V usage is TRBV7-2 and J usage is TRBJ2-3, with D unclear. The CDR3 contains 13 residues. Germline values: CDR1 SGHTA, CDR2 FQGNSA. Trimming stripped 6 bases from V and 3 bases from J, with 10 bases between. The CDR3 DNA follows: TGTGCCAGCAGGGACCTGGGAACAGATACGCAGTATTTT. Its protein is CASRDLGTDTQYF.

V gene TRBV7-2 combines with J gene TRBJ1-4, with D perhaps TRBD1 (5 bases). V shed 3 bases and J shed 8 bases, with 13 bases lying between them. This CDR3 has 14 residues. CDR1 SGHTA and CDR2 FQGNSA come from the germline V gene. The CDR3 DNA reads TGTGCCAGCAGCTTCTTAGCGGGACGCGAAAAACTGTTTTTT. Residues: CASSFLAGREKLFF.

This clonotype has just a few counts. The V gene is TRBV10-3, the J gene TRBJ2-3; D call uncertain. The V end lost 7 bases, the J end lost 0 bases, and 5 bases lay between the germline ends. CDR3 length equals 12 residues. The germline gives CDR1 ENHRY, CDR2 SYGVKD. CDR3: CAIKGSTDTQYF. The CDR3, as DNA: TGTGCCATCAAAGGGAGCACAGATACGCAGTATTTT.

This clonotype was picked up a small number of times. V gene TRBV7-9 combines with J gene TRBJ2-1; tentative D call: TRBD2 (6 bases). The CDR3 loop spans 16 amino acids. Trimming removed 0 bases at V and 8 bases at J, with 17 bases between. Germline CDR1 reads SEHNR; CDR2 reads FQNEAQ (reference sequence). CDR3 in amino acids: CASSLARGFPRDEQFF. CDR3 nucleotide sequence: TGTGCCAGCAGCTTAGCGCGGGGCTTTCCGCGGGATGAGCAGTTCTTC.